This TCR beta chain was found in a study of blood T cell repertoires in COVID-19. Produced via immunoSEQ multiplex PCR; TCRdb's table is partial and in-frame only. The table records about 240,000 clones, about 80% of them present only once. V gave up 5 bases and J gave up 7 bases, with 21 bases separating them. The CDR3 spans 16 residues. Germline V gene sequence: CDR1 MDHEN, CDR2 SYDVKM. Sequenced input: peripheral blood. The J gene is TRBJ1-5, the V gene TRBV28; D might be TRBD1 (5 bases). The clonotype originates from a woman of 80 years or more with acute or convalescent COVID-19. CDR3 sequence reads: CASSPRGVGGGQPQHF. In nucleotides, the CDR3 is TGTGCCAGCAGTCCGCGTGGCGTTGGGGGAGGGCAGCCCCAGCATTTT.